The 29 T cell receptor beta chains given below trace back to one sample, sequenced in a study of regulatory T cells in long-lasting Graves disease. Time point in this sample: persistent/refractory GD, antithyroid drugs over 5 years with positive TRAb. PBMC-derived RNA was used for the TCR library. Combining iRepertoire HTBI primers with Arm-PCR of CDR3 regions, the authors built TCR beta libraries. TCRdb called the multiplex PCR reads again in MiXCR, with one record for every CDR3 protein. The sample holds 400,000 to 500,000 distinct CDR3 sequences; about 20% are singletons and the top ten take 7.8%. This specimen consisted of peripheral blood mononuclear cells (PBMCs), obtained when the disease was refractory, from a patient treated with antithyroid drugs. Source of these receptors: a female donor with Graves disease.

This chain joins TRBV6-1 and TRBJ1-6; 9 bases line up with TRBD1. V lost 4 bases to trimming and J lost 9 bases; unmatched junction nucleotides: 19. This CDR3 has 19 residues. Germline V gene lookup returns CDR1 MNHNS and CDR2 SASEGT. The CDR3 DNA reads TGTGCCAGCAGTGTGGATTTGGTCGGACAGGGGTATTTAGGTTCACCCCTCCACTTT. The encoded protein is CASSVDLVGQGYLGSPLHF.

On this clonotype: At one end, the junction sequence differs from germline, possibly due to a read error. The chain has TRBV10-1 and TRBJ2-2, with TRBD2 matching 7 bases. Germline V gene lookup returns CDR1 WNHNN and CDR2 SYGVQD (reference sequence). CDR3 length: 16 residues. CDR3 in amino acids: CASSEGSGTERGKLFF. In DNA form, the CDR3 reads TGCGCCAGCAGTGAGGGCAGCGGGACGGAACGCGGGAAGCTGTTTTTT.

Regarding this clonotype: This could be a read error, since a much larger clone is one nucleotide away. This rearrangement joins TRBV28 to TRBJ2-2; D gene uncertain. The CDR3 sequence is 13 residues long. Germline values: CDR1 MDHEN, CDR2 SYDVKM. The CDR3 DNA follows: TGTGCCACCAGTTTTTTGGACACCGGGGAGCTGTTTTTT. The encoded protein is CATSFLDTGELFF.

About this clonotype: A much larger clone differs from this one at a single base, so this may be a read error. The genes are TRBV10-1 and TRBJ2-7; TRBD2 matches at 7 bases. The CDR3 totals 14 residues. CDR1 and CDR2 from the germline V gene are WNHNN and SYGVQD (reference sequence). V gave up 10 bases and J gave up 6 bases; unmatched junction bases: 15. CDR3 sequence: CANSPTGTNAEQYF. In DNA, the CDR3 is TGCGCCAACTCTCCGACCGGGACTAACGCCGAGCAGTACTTC.

This clonotype was picked up many times. The chain employs TRBV11-1 and TRBJ1-1, with D unclear. Germline V lookup: CDR1 SGHAT, CDR2 FQDESV (reference sequence). The length of the CDR3 is 14 residues. V lost 1 base and J lost 1, with 7 bases in between. The CDR3 is CASSLGSWNTEAFF. CDR3 coding DNA: TGTGCCAGCAGCTTAGGATCCTGGAACACTGAAGCTTTCTTT.

In its sample, this clonotype was seen once. A far more abundant clone sits one base away, making this likely a read error. The chain links TRBV7-9 to TRBJ2-1; D remains unclear. CDR1 and CDR2 (germline): SEHNR, FQNEAQ (reference sequence). The CDR3 is 12 residues long. Deletions cut 4 bases from V and 10 bases from J, with 11 bases between. CDR3 in DNA: TGTGCCAGCAGCTCAACGGGCTACGAGCAGTTCTTC. It yields the protein CASSSTGYEQFF. Full variable domain (outside the CDR3, taken from reference TRBV7-9 and TRBJ2-1): DTGVSQNPRHKITKRGQNVTFRCDPISEHNRLYWYRQTLGQGPEFLTYFQNEAQLEKSRLLSDRFSAERPKGSFSTLEIQRTEQGDSAMYLCASSSTGYEQFFGPGTRLTVL.

The sample holds a few counts of this clonotype. The V gene is TRBV14, the J gene TRBJ2-7; D call uncertain. Trimming removed 0 bases at V and 5 bases at J, with 11 bases between. CDR3 size: 14 residues. Germline V CDR1 and CDR2: SGHDN, FVKESK. CDR3 loop: CASSQELPRDEQYF. The CDR3, as DNA: TGTGCCAGCAGCCAAGAACTCCCCCGGGACGAGCAGTACTTC.

The chain couples TRBV29-1 to TRBJ2-5; D not resolved. In germline, CDR1 is SQVTM, CDR2 ANQGSEA. CDR3 length: 15 residues. Trimming cost V 0 bases and J 4 bases, with 15 bases left between them. The CDR3 bases are TGCAGCGTTGAAGATCGACGGAGCGTAGGAGAGACCCAGTACTTC. Translated, it gives CSVEDRRSVGETQYF.

This clonotype has just a few counts. The J gene is TRBJ1-1, the V gene TRBV4-1; no reliable D call. The CDR3 runs to 14 residues. CDR1 is MGHRA and CDR2 is YSYEKL in the germline V gene. The ends were cut back, 0 bases at V and 0 bases at J, with 5 bases in the middle. The CDR3 sequence: CASSQESLNTEAFF. CDR3 bases: TGCGCCAGCAGCCAAGAAAGTTTGAACACTGAAGCTTTCTTT.

This chain joins TRBV7-2 and TRBJ2-6; no reliable D call. V lost 5 bases and J lost 1, with 9 bases in between. CDR1 and CDR2 from the germline V gene are SGHTA and FQGNSA. This CDR3 region has 15 residues. The CDR3 spells CASSLSWSGANVLTF. The CDR3 region has the DNA TGTGCCAGCAGCCTCAGCTGGTCTGGGGCCAACGTCCTGACTTTC.

This clonotype was counted at least ten times. The chain is built from TRBV20-1 and TRBJ2-5, with D perhaps being TRBD1 or TRBD2 (5 bases each). The CDR3 covers 10 residues. V was pared by 3 bases and J by 7 bases, with 6 bases between. Per the germline V gene, CDR1 is DFQATT and CDR2 is SNEGSKA (reference sequence). The CDR3 protein is CSASGGTQYF. CDR3 nucleotides: TGCAGTGCTAGTGGGGGGACCCAGTACTTC.

This clonotype was recorded many times. CDR3 in amino acids: CATLTWDYEQYF. CDR3 nucleotides: TGTGCCACCCTCACCTGGGACTACGAGCAGTACTTC. The chain joins TRBV6-1 to TRBJ2-7; D not resolved. V was cut by 10 bases and J by 3 bases, with 13 bases left in between. Germline lookup yields CDR1 MNHNS and CDR2 SASEGT. The CDR3 has 12 amino acids.

This clonotype was picked up many times. The chain couples TRBV24-1 to TRBJ2-5; 7 bases are shared with TRBD1. The CDR3 consists of 16 residues. Germline V gene data show CDR1 as KGHDR and CDR2 as SFDVKD. J gave up 5 bases and V 0 bases, and 8 bases lay outside the gene matches. The CDR3 DNA reads as TGTGCCACCAGTGATTTGGCGACAGGGATAGGGGAGACCCAGTACTTC. Amino acids: CATSDLATGIGETQYF.

This clonotype was observed many times. The chain combines TRBV6-1 with TRBJ1-1, with 9 bases fitting TRBD1. CDR3 length: 15 residues. J was trimmed by 4 bases and V by 2 bases; bases with no gene match: 5. The V gene's germline CDR1 is MNHNS and CDR2 SASEGT. CDR3 nucleotides: TGTGCCAGCAGTGAAATCGGACAGGGGTTCACTGAAGCTTTCTTT. As protein: CASSEIGQGFTEAFF.

To note about this clonotype: A junction boundary mismatches the germline segment, possibly from a read error. The V call is TRBV28, the J call TRBJ2-1; 9 nucleotides line up with TRBD2. Germline CDR1 MDHEN, CDR2 SYDVKM. The CDR3 is 12 amino acids. The CDR3: CASSLPSGRSVW. CDR3 sequence (DNA): TGTGCCAGCAGCCTCCCGAGCGGGAGGTCCGTTTGG. The full variable domain, in which reference TRBV28 and TRBJ2-1 provide the parts outside the CDR3, is DVKVTQSSRYLVKRTGEKVFLECVQDMDHENMFWYRQDPGLGLRLIYFSYDVKMKEKGDIPEGYSVSREKKERFSLILESASTNQTSMYLCASSLPSGRSVWGPGTRLTVL.

This clonotype was observed a few times. The V gene is TRBV20-1, the J gene TRBJ2-7; 8 nucleotides agree with TRBD2. The CDR3 is 10 amino acids. The V gene's germline CDR1 is DFQATT and CDR2 SNEGSKA (reference sequence). This chain's CDR3 is CSAQQRERPV. The CDR3 coding sequence is TGCAGTGCGCAACAGCGGGAGCGTCCCGTC.

The chain is built from TRBV5-1 and TRBJ2-5; 9 nucleotides line up with TRBD1. J gave up 4 bases and V 2 bases, and 6 bases lay outside the gene matches. This CDR3 has 15 amino acids. Germline loops: CDR1 SGHRS, CDR2 YFSETQ. CDR3 loop: CASSFRDRAVETQYF. CDR3 sequence (DNA): TGCGCCAGCAGCTTCCGGGACAGGGCCGTAGAGACCCAGTACTTC.

In this sample, this clonotype turned up many times. The chain combines TRBV6-2 or TRBV6-3 with TRBJ1-5; D remains unclear. The germline CDR1 and CDR2 sequences are MNHEY and SVGEGT. This CDR3 contains 14 residues. Trimming removed 0 bases at V and 6 bases at J, with 9 bases between. CDR3 coding DNA: TGTGCCAGCAGTTACTCTGGTTGGGCTCAGCCCCAGCATTTT. Translation: CASSYSGWAQPQHF.

This chain joins TRBV7-9 and TRBJ1-5, with 9 bases lining up with TRBD1. The junction had 7 bases not matched to a gene; V was cut back by 5 bases and J by 2 bases. This CDR3 is built from 16 residues. The germline V gene encodes CDR1 SEHNR and CDR2 FQNEAQ (reference sequence). CDR3 in amino acids: CASSGGTGKGNQPQHF. The CDR3 DNA sequence: TGTGCCAGCAGCGGGGGGACAGGGAAGGGCAATCAGCCCCAGCATTTT.

The V call is TRBV11-2, the J call TRBJ1-2; D not resolved. Germline V CDR1 and CDR2: SGHAT, FQNNGV. The ends were cut back, 3 bases at V and 4 bases at J, with 12 bases in the middle. This CDR3 has 14 amino acids. The CDR3 nucleotides read TGTGCCAGCAGCTTTATCCAGTACCCCTATGGCTACACCTTC. This gives the protein CASSFIQYPYGYTF. Together with reference TRBV11-2 and TRBJ1-2, the CDR3 gives the full variable domain: EAGVAQSPRYKIIEKRQSVAFWCNPISGHATLYWYQQILGQGPKLLIQFQNNGVVDDSQLPKDRFSAERLKGVDSTLKIQPAKLEDSAVYLCASSFIQYPYGYTFGSGTRLTVV.

The chain combines TRBV5-5 with TRBJ2-5; D gene ambiguous. The V gene's germline CDR1 is SGHKS and CDR2 YYEKEE (reference sequence). The CDR3 totals 15 residues. Trimming pared 2 bases from V and 7 bases from J, leaving 18 bases between. The CDR3 loop reads CASSLVNVARATQYF. DNA of the CDR3: TGTGCCAGCAGCTTAGTTAACGTGGCTAGGGCGACCCAGTACTTC.

This clonotype was found many times. J is TRBJ1-1 and V is TRBV2; the D gene is possibly TRBD1 (5 bases). The CDR3 is 13 amino acids. Germline V gene data show CDR1 as SNHLY and CDR2 as FYNNEI. Trimming stripped 9 bases from V and 1 base from J, with 12 bases between. The chain's CDR3 is CASTSGANTEAFF. The CDR3 coding sequence is TGTGCCAGTACGAGTGGGGCGAACACTGAAGCTTTCTTT.

V usage is TRBV27 and J usage is TRBJ1-5; D remains ambiguous. The CDR3 spans 17 residues. Trimming cost V 7 bases and J 10 bases, with 29 bases left between them. From germline, CDR1 is MNHEY and CDR2 SMNVEV (reference sequence). DNA for the CDR3: TGTGCCAGCATCTCAGCGAGGGATCTGTCGTTCAATCGACCCCAGCATTTT. Residues: CASISARDLSFNRPQHF.

There are many counts of this clonotype. This chain links TRBV6-1 with TRBJ1-5; D is uncertain. CDR3 length: 12 amino acids. Germline V gene data show CDR1 as MNHNS and CDR2 as SASEGT. V was clipped by 6 bases and J by 3 bases, with 6 bases between them. CDR3 sequence reads: CASRADNQPQHF. The CDR3 DNA reads TGTGCCAGCAGGGCAGACAATCAGCCCCAGCATTTT.

The genes are TRBV6-5 and TRBJ1-5; 7 bases line up with TRBD1. This CDR3 has 18 residues. CDR1 MNHEY and CDR2 SVGAGI come from the germline V gene. The V gene end was trimmed by 0 bases and the J gene end by 7 bases; junction bases not matched to a gene: 15. The DNA of the CDR3 is TGTGCCAGCAGTTACTCGAGGGTTACAGGGGCGCCAGGGCAGCCCCAGCATTTT. Translation gives CASSYSRVTGAPGQPQHF.

This clonotype was picked up many times. The V call is TRBV19, the J call TRBJ1-5; perhaps TRBD1 as D (5 bases). Germline CDR1 reads LNHDA; CDR2 reads SQIVND (reference sequence). V lost 4 bases, J lost 2 bases, and 9 bases lay in between. CDR3 size: 14 residues. In nucleotides, the CDR3 is TGTGCCAGTAGTAACCAGGGCGGCAATCAGCCCCAGCATTTT. Encoded protein: CASSNQGGNQPQHF.

The V call is TRBV20-1, the J call TRBJ2-3, with 8 bases lining up with TRBD2. In germline, CDR1 is DFQATT, CDR2 SNEGSKA (reference sequence). Losses at the gene ends were 3 bases for V and 0 bases for J; bases not matched to a gene: 5. This CDR3 region has 15 residues. The chain's CDR3 is CSASRLAMSTDTQYF. CDR3 sequence (DNA): TGCAGTGCTAGCCGACTAGCGATGAGCACAGATACGCAGTATTTT.

V usage is TRBV19 and J usage is TRBJ1-1; possibly TRBD1 for D (5 bases). With 7 bases removed from V and 5 bases from J, the gap between germline ends came to 17 bases. This CDR3 is built from 14 residues. In germline, CDR1 is LNHDA, CDR2 SQIVND (reference sequence). CDR3 sequence: CASTPGQGGTEAFF. CDR3 sequence (DNA): TGTGCCAGTACCCCTGGGCAGGGAGGGACTGAAGCTTTCTTT.

The sample holds a few counts of this clonotype. V usage is TRBV3-1 and J usage is TRBJ1-5, with 7 bases matching TRBD1. The CDR3 covers 14 residues. The trim removed 2 bases at V and 4 bases at J, leaving 2 bases unmatched. In germline, CDR1 is LGHDT, CDR2 YNNKEL (reference sequence). The CDR3 spells CASSQWDSNQPQHF. The CDR3 DNA follows: TGTGCCAGCAGCCAATGGGACAGTAATCAGCCCCAGCATTTT. The full variable domain, rest sourced from reference TRBV3-1 and TRBJ1-5, is DTAVSQTPKYLVTQMGNDKSIKCEQNLGHDTMYWYKQDSKKFLKIMFSYNNKELIINETVPNRFSPKSPDKAHLNLHINSLELGDSAVYFCASSQWDSNQPQHFGDGTRLSIL.